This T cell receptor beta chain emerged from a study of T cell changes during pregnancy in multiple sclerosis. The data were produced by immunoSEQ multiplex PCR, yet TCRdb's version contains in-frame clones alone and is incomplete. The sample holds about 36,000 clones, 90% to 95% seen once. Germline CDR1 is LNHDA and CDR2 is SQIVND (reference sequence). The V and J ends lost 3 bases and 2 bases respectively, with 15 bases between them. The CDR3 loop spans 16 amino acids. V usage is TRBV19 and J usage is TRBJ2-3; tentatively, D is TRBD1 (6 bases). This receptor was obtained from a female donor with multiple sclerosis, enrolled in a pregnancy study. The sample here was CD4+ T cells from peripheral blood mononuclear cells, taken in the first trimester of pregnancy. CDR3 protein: CASSIGTSGTTDTQYF. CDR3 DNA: TGTGCCAGTAGTATTGGGACATCCGGCACCACAGATACGCAGTATTTT.